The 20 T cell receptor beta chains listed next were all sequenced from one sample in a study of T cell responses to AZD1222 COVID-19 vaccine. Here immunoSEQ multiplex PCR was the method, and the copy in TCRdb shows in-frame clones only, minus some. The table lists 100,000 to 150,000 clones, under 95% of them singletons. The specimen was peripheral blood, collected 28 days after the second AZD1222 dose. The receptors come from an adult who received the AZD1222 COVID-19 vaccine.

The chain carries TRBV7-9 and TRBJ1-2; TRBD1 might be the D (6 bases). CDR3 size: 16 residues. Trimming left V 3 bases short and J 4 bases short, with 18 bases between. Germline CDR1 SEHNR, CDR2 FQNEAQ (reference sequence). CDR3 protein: CASSFIVSGAGYGYTF. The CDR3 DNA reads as TGTGCCAGCAGCTTCATAGTATCGGGGGCCGGCTATGGCTACACCTTC.

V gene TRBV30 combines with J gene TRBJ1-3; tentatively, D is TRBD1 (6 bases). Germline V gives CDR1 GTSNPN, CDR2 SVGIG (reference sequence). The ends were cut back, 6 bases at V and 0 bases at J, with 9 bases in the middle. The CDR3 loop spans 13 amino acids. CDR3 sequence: CACQTGSGNTIYF. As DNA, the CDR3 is TGTGCCTGTCAGACAGGCTCTGGAAACACCATATATTTT.

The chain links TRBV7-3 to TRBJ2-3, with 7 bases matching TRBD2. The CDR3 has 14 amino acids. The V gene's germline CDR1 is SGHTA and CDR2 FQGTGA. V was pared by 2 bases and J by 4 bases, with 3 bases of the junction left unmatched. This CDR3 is CASSLAGDPDTQYF. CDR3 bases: TGTGCCAGCAGCTTAGCGGGAGACCCAGATACGCAGTATTTT.

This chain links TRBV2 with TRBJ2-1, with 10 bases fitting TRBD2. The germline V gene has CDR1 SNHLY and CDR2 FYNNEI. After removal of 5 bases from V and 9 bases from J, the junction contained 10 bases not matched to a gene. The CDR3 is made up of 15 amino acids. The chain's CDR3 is CASSQFGSGRTEQFF. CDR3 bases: TGTGCCAGCAGTCAATTCGGTAGCGGGAGGACTGAGCAGTTCTTC.

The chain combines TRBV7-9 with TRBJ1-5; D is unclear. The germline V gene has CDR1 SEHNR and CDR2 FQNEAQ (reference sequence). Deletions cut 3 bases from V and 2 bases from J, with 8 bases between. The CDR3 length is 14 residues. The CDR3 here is CASSLGAGNQPQHF. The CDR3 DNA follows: TGTGCCAGCAGCTTGGGTGCCGGCAATCAGCCCCAGCATTTT.

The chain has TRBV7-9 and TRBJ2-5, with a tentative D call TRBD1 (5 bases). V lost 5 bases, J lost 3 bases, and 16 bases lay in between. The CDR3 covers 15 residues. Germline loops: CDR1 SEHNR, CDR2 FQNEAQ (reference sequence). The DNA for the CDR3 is TGTGCCAGCAGCCTATGGGGCGCCGGTGAAGAGACCCAGTACTTC. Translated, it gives CASSLWGAGEETQYF.

CDR3 nucleotides: TGTGCCAGCAGCACAGGGATAAACTATGGCTACACCTTC. Protein product: CASSTGINYGYTF. The chain recombines TRBV7-8 with TRBJ1-2, with a tentative D call TRBD1 (6 bases). V lost 5 bases and J lost 2, with 9 bases in between. The CDR3 has 13 amino acids. CDR1 and CDR2 (germline): SGHVS, FQNEAQ.

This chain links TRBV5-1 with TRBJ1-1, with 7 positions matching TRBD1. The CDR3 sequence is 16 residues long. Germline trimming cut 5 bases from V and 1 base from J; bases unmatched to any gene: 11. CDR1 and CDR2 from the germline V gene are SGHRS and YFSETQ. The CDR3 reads CASRISDRWWNTEAFF. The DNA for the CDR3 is TGCGCCAGCAGAATCTCGGACAGGTGGTGGAACACTGAAGCTTTCTTT. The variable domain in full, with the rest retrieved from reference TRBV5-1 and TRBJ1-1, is KAGVTQTPRYLIKTRGQQVTLSCSPISGHRSVSWYQQTPGQGLQFLFEYFSETQRNKGNFPGRFSGRQFSNSRSEMNVSTLELGDSALYLCASRISDRWWNTEAFFGQGTRLTVV.

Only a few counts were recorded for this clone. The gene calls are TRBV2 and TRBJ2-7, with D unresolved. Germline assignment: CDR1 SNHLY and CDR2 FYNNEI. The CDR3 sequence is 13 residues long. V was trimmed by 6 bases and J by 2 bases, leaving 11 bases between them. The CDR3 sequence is CASSPRFAYEQYF. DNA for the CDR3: TGTGCCAGCAGCCCTCGTTTCGCCTACGAGCAGTACTTC.

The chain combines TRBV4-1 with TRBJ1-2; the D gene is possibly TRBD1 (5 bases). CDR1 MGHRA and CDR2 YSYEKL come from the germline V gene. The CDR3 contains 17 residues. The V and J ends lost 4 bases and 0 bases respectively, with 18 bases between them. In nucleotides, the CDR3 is TGCGCCAGCAGCCCTGGACGAGCGGGGGGAGCTAACTATGGCTACACCTTC. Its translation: CASSPGRAGGANYGYTF.

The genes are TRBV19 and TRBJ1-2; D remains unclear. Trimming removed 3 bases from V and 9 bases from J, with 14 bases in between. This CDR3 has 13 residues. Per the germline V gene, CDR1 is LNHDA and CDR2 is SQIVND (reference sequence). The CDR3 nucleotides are TGTGCCAGTAGTATTGGGCCGACTCTGAGCTACACCTTC. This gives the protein CASSIGPTLSYTF.

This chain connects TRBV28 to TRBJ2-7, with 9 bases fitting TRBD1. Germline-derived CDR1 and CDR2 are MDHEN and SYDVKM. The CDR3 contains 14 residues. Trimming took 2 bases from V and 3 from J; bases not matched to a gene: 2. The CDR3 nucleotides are TGTGCCAGCAGTTTAGGGGACAGGGTCTACGAGCAGTACTTC. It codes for CASSLGDRVYEQYF. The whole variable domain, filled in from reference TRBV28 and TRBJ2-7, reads DVKVTQSSRYLVKRTGEKVFLECVQDMDHENMFWYRQDPGLGLRLIYFSYDVKMKEKGDIPEGYSVSREKKERFSLILESASTNQTSMYLCASSLGDRVYEQYFGPGTRLTVT.

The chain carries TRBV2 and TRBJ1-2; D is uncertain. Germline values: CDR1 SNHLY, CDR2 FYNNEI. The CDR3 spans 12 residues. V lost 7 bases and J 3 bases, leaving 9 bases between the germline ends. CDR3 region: CASKREYYGYTF. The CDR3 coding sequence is TGTGCCAGCAAAAGGGAGTACTATGGCTACACCTTC.

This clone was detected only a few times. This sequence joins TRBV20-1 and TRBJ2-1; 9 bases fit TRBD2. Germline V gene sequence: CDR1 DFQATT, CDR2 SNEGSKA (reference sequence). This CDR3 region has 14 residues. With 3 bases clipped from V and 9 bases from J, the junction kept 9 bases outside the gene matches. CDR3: CSASLLAGVSEQFF. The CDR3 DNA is TGCAGTGCTAGTTTGTTAGCGGGAGTTAGTGAGCAGTTCTTC.

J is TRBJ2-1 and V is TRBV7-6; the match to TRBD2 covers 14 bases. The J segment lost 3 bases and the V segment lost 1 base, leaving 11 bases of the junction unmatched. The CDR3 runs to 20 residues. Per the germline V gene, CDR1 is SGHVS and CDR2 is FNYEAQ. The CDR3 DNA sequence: TGTGCCAGCAGCTTAGGTCTGGCTCTGGGACTAGCGGGAGTCTACAATGAGCAGTTCTTC. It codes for CASSLGLALGLAGVYNEQFF.

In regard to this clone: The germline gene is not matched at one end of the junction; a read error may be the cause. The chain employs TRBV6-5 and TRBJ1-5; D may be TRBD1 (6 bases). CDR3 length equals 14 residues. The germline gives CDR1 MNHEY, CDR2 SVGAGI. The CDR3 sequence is CASSYSGGNQPQHF. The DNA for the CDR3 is TGTGCCAGCAGTTACTCGGGGGGCAACCAGCCCCAGCATTTT.

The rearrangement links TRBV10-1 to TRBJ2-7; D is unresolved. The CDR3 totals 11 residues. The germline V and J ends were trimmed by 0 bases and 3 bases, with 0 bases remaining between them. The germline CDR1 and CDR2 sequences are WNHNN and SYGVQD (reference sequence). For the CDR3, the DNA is TGCGCCAGCAGTGAGTCCTACGAGCAGTACTTC. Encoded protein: CASSESYEQYF.

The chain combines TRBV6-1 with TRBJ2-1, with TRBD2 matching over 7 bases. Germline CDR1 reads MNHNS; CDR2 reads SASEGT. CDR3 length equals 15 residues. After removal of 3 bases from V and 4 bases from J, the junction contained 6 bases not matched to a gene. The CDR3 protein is CASSERETGYNEQFF. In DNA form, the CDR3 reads TGTGCCAGCAGTGAGCGGGAGACGGGGTACAATGAGCAGTTCTTC.

The CDR3 DNA reads as TGTGCCAGCCGGACCCCGGGAAACACCATATATTTT. Translating it yields CASRTPGNTIYF. The chain recombines TRBV28 with TRBJ1-3; D is ambiguous. Trimming shortened V by 8 bases and J by 4 bases, and 9 bases separated the two germline ends. CDR3 length equals 12 residues. Germline CDR1 reads MDHEN; CDR2 reads SYDVKM.

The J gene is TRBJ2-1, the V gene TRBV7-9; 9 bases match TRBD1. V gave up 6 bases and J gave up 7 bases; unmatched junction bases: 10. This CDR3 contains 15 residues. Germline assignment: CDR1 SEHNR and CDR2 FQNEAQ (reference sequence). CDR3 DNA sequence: TGTGCCAGCAGTTCTCGGACAGGGGCCACGAATGAGCAGTTCTTC. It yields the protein CASSSRTGATNEQFF. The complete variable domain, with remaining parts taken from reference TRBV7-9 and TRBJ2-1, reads DTGVSQNPRHKITKRGQNVTFRCDPISEHNRLYWYRQTLGQGPEFLTYFQNEAQLEKSRLLSDRFSAERPKGSFSTLEIQRTEQGDSAMYLCASSSRTGATNEQFFGPGTRLTVL.